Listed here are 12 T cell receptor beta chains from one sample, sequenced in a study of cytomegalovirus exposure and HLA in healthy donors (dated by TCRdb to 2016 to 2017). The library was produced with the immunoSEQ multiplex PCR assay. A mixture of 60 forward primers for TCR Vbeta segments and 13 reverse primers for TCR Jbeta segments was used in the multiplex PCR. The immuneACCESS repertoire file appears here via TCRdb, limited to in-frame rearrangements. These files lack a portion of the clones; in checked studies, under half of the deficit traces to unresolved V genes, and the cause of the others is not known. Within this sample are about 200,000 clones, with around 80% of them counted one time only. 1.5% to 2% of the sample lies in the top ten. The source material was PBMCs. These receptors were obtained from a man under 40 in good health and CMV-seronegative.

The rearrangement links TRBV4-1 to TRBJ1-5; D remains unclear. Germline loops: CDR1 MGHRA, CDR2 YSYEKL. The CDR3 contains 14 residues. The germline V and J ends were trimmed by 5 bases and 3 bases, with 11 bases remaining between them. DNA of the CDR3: TGCGCCAGCAGCTCACCCCAGGACAATCAGCCCCAGCATTTT. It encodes CASSSPQDNQPQHF.

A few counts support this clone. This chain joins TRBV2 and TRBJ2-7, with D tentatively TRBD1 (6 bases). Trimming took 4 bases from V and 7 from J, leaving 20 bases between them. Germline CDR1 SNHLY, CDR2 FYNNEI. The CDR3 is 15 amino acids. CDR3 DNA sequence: TGTGCCAGCAGTGGTCAGGGGCTACGGACGGGAGAGCAGTACTTC. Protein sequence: CASSGQGLRTGEQYF.

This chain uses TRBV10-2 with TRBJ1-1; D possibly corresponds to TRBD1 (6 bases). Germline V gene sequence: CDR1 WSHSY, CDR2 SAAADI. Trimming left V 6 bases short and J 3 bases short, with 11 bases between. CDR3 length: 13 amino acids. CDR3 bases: TGCGCCAGCAGGGGACAATCGGACACTGAAGCTTTCTTT. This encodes CASRGQSDTEAFF.

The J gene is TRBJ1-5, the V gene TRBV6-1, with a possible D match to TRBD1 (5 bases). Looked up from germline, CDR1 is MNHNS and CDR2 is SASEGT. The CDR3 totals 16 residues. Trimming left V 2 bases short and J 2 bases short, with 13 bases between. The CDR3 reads CASSEYQGVGNQPQHF. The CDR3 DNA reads TGTGCCAGCAGTGAATATCAGGGCGTAGGCAATCAGCCCCAGCATTTT.

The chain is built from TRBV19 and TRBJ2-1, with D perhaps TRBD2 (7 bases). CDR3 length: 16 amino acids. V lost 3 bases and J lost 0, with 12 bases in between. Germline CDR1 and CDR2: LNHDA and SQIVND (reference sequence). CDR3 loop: CASSISGGDSYNEQFF. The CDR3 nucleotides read TGTGCCAGTAGTATCTCGGGGGGCGACTCCTACAATGAGCAGTTCTTC.

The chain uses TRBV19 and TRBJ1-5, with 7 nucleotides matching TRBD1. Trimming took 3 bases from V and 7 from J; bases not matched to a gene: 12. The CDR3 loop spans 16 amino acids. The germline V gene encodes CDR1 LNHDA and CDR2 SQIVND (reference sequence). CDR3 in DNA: TGTGCCAGTAGTATCAAAACACAAGGGGGCGTACAGCCCCAGCATTTT. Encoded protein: CASSIKTQGGVQPQHF.

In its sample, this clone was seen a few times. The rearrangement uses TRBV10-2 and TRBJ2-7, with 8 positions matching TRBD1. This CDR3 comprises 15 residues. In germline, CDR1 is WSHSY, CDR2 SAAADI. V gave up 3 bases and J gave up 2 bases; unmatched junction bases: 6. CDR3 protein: CASSDRTGNPYEQYF. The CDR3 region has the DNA TGCGCCAGCAGTGACCGGACAGGGAATCCCTACGAGCAGTACTTC.

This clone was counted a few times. CDR3 protein: CASSIVQGYTGELFF. DNA for the CDR3: TGTGCCAGTAGTATAGTGCAGGGTTACACCGGGGAGCTGTTTTTT. The chain recombines TRBV19 with TRBJ2-2; possibly TRBD1 for D (5 bases). The V end lost 1 base, the J end lost 3 bases, and 9 bases lay between the germline ends. The CDR3 contains 15 residues. From germline, CDR1 is LNHDA and CDR2 SQIVND (reference sequence).

Here the CDR3 reads CSVDQGQDGNTIYF. CDR3 DNA: TGCAGCGTTGATCAGGGCCAGGACGGAAACACCATATATTTT. V and J are TRBV29-1 and TRBJ1-3, with TRBD1 as a possible D gene (5 bases). Trimming stripped 3 bases from V and 4 bases from J, with 13 bases between. Germline V gene sequence: CDR1 SQVTM, CDR2 ANQGSEA. The length of the CDR3 is 14 residues.

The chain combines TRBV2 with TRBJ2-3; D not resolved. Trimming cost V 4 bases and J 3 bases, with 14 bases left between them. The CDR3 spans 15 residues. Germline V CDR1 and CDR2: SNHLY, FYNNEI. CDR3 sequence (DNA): TGTGCCAGCAGTGGTGACCGACCTAGTACAGATACGCAGTATTTT. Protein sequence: CASSGDRPSTDTQYF.

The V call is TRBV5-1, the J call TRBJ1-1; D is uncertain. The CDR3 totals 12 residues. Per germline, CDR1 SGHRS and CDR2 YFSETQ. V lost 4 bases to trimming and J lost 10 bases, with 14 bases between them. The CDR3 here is CASSPPAGLAFF. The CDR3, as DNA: TGCGCCAGCAGCCCCCCTGCGGGTCTAGCTTTCTTT. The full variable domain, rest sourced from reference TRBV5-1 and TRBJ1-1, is KAGVTQTPRYLIKTRGQQVTLSCSPISGHRSVSWYQQTPGQGLQFLFEYFSETQRNKGNFPGRFSGRQFSNSRSEMNVSTLELGDSALYLCASSPPAGLAFFGQGTRLTVV.

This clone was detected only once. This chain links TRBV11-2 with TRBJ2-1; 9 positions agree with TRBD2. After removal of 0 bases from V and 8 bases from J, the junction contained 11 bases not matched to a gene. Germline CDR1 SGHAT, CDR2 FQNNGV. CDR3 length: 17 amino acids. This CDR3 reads CASSLDWSLAGIYEQFF. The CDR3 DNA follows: TGTGCCAGCAGCTTAGATTGGAGTCTAGCGGGGATTTATGAGCAGTTCTTC.